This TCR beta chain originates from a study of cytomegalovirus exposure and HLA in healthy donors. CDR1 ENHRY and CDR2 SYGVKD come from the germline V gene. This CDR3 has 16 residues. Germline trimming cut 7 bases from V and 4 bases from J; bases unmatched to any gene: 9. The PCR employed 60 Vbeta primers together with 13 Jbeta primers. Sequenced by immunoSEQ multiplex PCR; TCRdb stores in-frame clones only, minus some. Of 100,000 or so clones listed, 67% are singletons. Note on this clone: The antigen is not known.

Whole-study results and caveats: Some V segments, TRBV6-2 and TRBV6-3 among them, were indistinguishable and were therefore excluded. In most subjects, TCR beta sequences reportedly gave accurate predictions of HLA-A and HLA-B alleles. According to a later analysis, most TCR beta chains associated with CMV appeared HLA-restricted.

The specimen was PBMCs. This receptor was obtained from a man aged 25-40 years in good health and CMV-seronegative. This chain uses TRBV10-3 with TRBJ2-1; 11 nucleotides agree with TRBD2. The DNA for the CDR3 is TGTGCCATCACAGTTGCCGGGACTAGCGGTTACAATGAGCAGTTCTTC. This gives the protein CAITVAGTSGYNEQFF.